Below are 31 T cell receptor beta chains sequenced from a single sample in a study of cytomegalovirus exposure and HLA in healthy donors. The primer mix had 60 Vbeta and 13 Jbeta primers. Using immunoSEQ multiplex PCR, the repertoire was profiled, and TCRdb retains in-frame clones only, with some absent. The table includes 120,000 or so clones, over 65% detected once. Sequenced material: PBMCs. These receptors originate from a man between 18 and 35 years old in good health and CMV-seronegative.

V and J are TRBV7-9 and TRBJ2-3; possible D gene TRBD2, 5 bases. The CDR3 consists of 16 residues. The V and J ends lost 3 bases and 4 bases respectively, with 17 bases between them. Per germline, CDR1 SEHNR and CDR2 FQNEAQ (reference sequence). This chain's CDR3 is CASSFGESVLSDTQYF. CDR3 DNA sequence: TGTGCCAGCAGCTTCGGGGAGAGTGTCCTTTCAGATACGCAGTATTTT.

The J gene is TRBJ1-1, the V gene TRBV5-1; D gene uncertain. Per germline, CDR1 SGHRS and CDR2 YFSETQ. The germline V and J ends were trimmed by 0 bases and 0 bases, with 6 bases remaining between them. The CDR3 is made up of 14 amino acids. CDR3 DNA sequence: TGCGCCAGCAGCTTGGTCGGTATGAACACTGAAGCTTTCTTT. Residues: CASSLVGMNTEAFF.

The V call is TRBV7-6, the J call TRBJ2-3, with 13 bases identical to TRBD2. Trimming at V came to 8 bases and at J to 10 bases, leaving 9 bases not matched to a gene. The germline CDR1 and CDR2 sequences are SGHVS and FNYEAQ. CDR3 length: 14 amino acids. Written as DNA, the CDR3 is TGTGCCAGCGGCCCCGGGACTAGCGGGGCCTCGCAGTATTTT. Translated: CASGPGTSGASQYF.

This CDR3 reads CASKAGDRGRVAKNIQYF. CDR3 nucleotides: TGTGCCAGCAAGGCGGGGGACAGGGGGCGCGTGGCCAAAAACATTCAGTACTTC. The chain carries TRBV27 and TRBJ2-4, with TRBD1 matching 12 bases. This CDR3 comprises 18 residues. The germline gives CDR1 MNHEY, CDR2 SMNVEV (reference sequence). V gave up 7 bases and J gave up 1 base; unmatched junction bases: 11.

Written as DNA, the CDR3 is TGTGCCAGCAGTGAAGGAATCGGACAGTCGAACACTGAAGCTTTCTTT. This gives the protein CASSEGIGQSNTEAFF. This sequence joins TRBV6-1 and TRBJ1-1; D is perhaps TRBD1 (6 bases). Trimming took 1 base from V and 1 from J, leaving 13 bases between them. The germline CDR1 and CDR2 sequences are MNHNS and SASEGT. The length of the CDR3 is 16 residues.

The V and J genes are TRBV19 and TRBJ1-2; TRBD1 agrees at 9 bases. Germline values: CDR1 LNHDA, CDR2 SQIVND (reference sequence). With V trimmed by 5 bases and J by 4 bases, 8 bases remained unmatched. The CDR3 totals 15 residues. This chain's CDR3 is CASSPRTGATYGYTF. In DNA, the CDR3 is TGTGCCAGTAGTCCTCGGACAGGGGCTACCTATGGCTACACCTTC.

The CDR3: CASSVSSGGNTEAFF. Written as DNA, the CDR3 is TGTGCCAGCAGCGTAAGTTCAGGAGGAAACACTGAAGCTTTCTTT. The rearrangement joins TRBV9 to TRBJ1-1; D unresolved. Trimming removed 1 base at V and 2 bases at J, with 12 bases between. Per germline, CDR1 SGDLS and CDR2 YYNGEE. This CDR3 has 15 amino acids.

Here the CDR3 DNA reads TGTGCCAGCAGTTTATCGATAGGGGGGGCTGGGAATGAAAAACTGTTTTTT. Amino acid sequence: CASSLSIGGAGNEKLFF. V and J are TRBV27 and TRBJ1-4; D is possibly TRBD1 (6 bases). CDR3 length: 17 residues. Between the trimmed V and J ends, which lost 0 bases and 5 bases, there was a span of 16 bases. Germline-derived CDR1 and CDR2 are MNHEY and SMNVEV (reference sequence).

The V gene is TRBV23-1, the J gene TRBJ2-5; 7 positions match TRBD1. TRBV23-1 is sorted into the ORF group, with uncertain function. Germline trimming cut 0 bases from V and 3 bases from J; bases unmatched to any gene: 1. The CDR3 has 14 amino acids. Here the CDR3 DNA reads TGCGCCAGCAGTCAATCGGGACAGAAAGAGACCCAGTACTTC. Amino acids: CASSQSGQKETQYF.

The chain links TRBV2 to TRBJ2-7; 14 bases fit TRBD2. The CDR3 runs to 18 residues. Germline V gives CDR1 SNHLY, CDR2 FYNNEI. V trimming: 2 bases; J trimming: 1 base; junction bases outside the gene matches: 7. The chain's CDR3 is CASSETGTSGGPSYEQYF. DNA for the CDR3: TGTGCCAGCAGTGAAACCGGGACTAGCGGGGGCCCTTCCTACGAGCAGTACTTC. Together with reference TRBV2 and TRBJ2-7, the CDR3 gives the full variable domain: EPEVTQTPSHQVTQMGQEVILRCVPISNHLYFYWYRQILGQKVEFLVSFYNNEISEKSEIFDDQFSVERPDGSNFTLKIRSTKLEDSAMYFCASSETGTSGGPSYEQYFGPGTRLTVT.

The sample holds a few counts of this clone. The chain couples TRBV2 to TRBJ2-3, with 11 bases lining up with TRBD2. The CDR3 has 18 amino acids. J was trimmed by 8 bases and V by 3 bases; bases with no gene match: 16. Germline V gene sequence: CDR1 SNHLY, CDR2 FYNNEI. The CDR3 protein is CASSDTRLAGGRAFTQYF. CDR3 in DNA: TGTGCCAGCAGTGATACCCGGCTAGCGGGGGGTAGGGCCTTTACGCAGTATTTT.

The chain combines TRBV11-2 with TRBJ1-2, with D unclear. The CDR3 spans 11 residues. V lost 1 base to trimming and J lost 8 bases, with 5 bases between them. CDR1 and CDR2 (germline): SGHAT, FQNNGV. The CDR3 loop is CASSLVEGYTF. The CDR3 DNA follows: TGTGCCAGCAGCTTAGTTGAGGGCTACACCTTC. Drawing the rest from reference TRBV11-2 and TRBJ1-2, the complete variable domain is EAGVAQSPRYKIIEKRQSVAFWCNPISGHATLYWYQQILGQGPKLLIQFQNNGVVDDSQLPKDRFSAERLKGVDSTLKIQPAKLEDSAVYLCASSLVEGYTFGSGTRLTVV.

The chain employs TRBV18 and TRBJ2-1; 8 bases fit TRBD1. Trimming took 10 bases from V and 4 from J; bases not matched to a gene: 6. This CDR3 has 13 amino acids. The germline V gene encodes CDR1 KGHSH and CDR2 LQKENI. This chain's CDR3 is CATRQGRYNEQFF. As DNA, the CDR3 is TGTGCCACACGACAGGGGCGTTACAATGAGCAGTTCTTC.

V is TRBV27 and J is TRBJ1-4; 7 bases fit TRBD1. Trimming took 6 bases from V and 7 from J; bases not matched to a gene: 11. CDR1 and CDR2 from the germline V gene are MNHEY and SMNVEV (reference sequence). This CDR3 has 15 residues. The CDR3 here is CASRHRTGASEKLFF. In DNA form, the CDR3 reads TGTGCCAGCAGACACCGGACAGGCGCGTCTGAAAAACTGTTTTTT.

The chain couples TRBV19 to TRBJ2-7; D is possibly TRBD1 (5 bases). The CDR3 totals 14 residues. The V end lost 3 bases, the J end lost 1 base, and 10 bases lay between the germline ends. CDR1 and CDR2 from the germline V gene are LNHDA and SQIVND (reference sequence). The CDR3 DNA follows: TGTGCCAGTAGTATCCATGGACAATCCTACGAGCAGTACTTC. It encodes CASSIHGQSYEQYF. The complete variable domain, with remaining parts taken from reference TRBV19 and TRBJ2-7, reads DGGITQSPKYLFRKEGQNVTLSCEQNLNHDAMYWYRQDPGQGLRLIYYSQIVNDFQKGDIAEGYSVSREKKESFPLTVTSAQKNPTAFYLCASSIHGQSYEQYFGPGTRLTVT.

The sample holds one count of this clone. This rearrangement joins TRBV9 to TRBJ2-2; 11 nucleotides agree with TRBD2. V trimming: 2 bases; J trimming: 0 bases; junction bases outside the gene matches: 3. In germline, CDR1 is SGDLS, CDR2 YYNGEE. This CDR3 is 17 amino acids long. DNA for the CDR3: TGTGCCAGCAGCGTTCGACTAGCGGGGTCGAACACCGGGGAGCTGTTTTTT. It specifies CASSVRLAGSNTGELFF.

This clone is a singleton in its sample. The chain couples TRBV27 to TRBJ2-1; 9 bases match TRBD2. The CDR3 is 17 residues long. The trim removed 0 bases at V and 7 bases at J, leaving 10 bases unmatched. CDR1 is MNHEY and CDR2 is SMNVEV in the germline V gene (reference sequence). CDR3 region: CASSLSWGGRAWNEQFF. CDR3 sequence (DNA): TGTGCCAGCAGTTTATCGTGGGGCGGGAGGGCATGGAATGAGCAGTTCTTC.

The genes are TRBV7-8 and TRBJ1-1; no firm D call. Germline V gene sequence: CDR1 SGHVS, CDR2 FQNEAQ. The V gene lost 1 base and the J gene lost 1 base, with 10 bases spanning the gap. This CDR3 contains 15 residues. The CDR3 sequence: CASSLVRGGNTEAFF. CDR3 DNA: TGTGCCAGCAGCTTAGTACGGGGTGGGAACACTGAAGCTTTCTTT.

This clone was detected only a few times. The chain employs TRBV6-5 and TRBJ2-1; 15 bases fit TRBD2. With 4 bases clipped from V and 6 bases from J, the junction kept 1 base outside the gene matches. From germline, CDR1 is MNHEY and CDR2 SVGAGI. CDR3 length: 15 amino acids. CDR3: CASSWTSGGANEQFF. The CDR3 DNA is TGTGCCAGCAGTTGGACTAGCGGGGGGGCCAATGAGCAGTTCTTC.

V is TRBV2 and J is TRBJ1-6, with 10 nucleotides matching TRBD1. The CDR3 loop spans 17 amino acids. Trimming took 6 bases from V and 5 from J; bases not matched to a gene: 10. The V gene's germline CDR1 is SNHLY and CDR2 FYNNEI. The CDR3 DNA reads TGTGCCAGCAGCAACCGGGGGACAGGGGCCAATAATTCACCCCTCCACTTT. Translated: CASSNRGTGANNSPLHF.

CDR3 sequence reads: CASSIVASYEQYF. The CDR3 DNA sequence: TGTGCCAGTAGTATCGTGGCATCCTACGAGCAGTACTTC. The chain carries TRBV19 and TRBJ2-7; no definite D call. This CDR3 comprises 13 residues. V lost 3 bases to trimming and J lost 1 base, with 7 bases between them. Per the germline V gene, CDR1 is LNHDA and CDR2 is SQIVND (reference sequence).

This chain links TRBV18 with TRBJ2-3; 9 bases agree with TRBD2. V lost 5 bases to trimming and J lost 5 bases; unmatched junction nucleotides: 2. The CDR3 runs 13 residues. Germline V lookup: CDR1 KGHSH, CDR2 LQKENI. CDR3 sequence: CASSGLARDTQYF. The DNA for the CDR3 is TGTGCCAGCTCAGGACTAGCGCGAGATACGCAGTATTTT.

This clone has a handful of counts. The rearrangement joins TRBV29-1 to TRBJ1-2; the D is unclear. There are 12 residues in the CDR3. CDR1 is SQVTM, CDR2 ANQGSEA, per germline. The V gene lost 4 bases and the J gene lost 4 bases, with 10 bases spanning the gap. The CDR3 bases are TGCAGCGTTGCAGGTTCTCTCTATGGCTACACCTTC. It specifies CSVAGSLYGYTF.

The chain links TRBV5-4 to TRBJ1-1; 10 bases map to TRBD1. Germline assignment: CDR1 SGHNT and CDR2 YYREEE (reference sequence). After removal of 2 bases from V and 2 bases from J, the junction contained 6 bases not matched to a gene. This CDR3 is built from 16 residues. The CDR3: CASSLDRGPYNTEAFF. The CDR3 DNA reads TGTGCCAGCAGCTTAGACAGGGGGCCCTACAACACTGAAGCTTTCTTT.

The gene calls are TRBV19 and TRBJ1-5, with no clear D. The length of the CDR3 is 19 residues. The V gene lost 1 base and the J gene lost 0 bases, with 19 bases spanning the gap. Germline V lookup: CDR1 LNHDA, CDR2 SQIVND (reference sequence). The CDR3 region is CASSIVGGKTKYSNQPQHF. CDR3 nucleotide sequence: TGTGCCAGTAGTATAGTTGGAGGGAAAACCAAATATAGCAATCAGCCCCAGCATTTT.

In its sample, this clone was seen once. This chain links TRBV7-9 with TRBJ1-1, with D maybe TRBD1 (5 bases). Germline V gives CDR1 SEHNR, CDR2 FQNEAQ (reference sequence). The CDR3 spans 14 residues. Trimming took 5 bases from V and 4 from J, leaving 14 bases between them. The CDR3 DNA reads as TGTGCCAGCAGCGAAACAGGAAGGGCCACTGAAGCTTTCTTT. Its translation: CASSETGRATEAFF.

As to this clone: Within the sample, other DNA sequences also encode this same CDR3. The CDR3 loop reads CASSPPGQGYNEQFF. CDR3 bases: TGTGCCAGCAGTCCCCCGGGACAGGGCTACAATGAGCAGTTCTTC. The chain recombines TRBV5-4 with TRBJ2-1; 9 bases align to TRBD1. After removal of 5 bases from V and 3 bases from J, the junction contained 6 bases not matched to a gene. The CDR3 contains 15 residues. CDR1 is SGHNT, CDR2 YYREEE, per germline (reference sequence).

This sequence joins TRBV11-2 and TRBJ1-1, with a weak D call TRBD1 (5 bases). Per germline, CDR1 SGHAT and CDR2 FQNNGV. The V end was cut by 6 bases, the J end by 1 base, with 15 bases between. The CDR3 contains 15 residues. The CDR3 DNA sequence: TGTGCCAGCAGTCCCCGAGGTGGACAGAACACTGAAGCTTTCTTT. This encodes CASSPRGGQNTEAFF.

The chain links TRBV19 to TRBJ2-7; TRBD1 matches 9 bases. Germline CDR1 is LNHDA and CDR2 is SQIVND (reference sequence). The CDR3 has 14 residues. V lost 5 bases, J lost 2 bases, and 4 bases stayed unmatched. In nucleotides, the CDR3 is TGTGCCAGTAGTTACCGGGACAGGGCCTACGAGCAGTACTTC. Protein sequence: CASSYRDRAYEQYF.

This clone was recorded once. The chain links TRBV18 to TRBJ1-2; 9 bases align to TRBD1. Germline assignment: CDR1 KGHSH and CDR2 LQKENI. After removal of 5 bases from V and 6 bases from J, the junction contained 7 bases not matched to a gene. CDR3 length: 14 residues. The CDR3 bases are TGTGCCAGCTCAGAGTCTCGACAGGGGGATGGCTACACCTTC. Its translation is CASSESRQGDGYTF.

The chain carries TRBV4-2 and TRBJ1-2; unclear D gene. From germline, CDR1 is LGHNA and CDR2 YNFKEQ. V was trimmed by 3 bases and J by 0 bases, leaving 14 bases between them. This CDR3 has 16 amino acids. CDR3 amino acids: CASSQETLRPNYGYTF. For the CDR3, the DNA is TGTGCCAGCAGCCAGGAGACCCTAAGACCTAACTATGGCTACACCTTC.